These 9 T cell receptor beta chains share one sample of origin, sequenced in a study of graft-versus-host responses after intestinal transplantation. Libraries were prepared by immunoSEQ multiplex PCR; TCRdb keeps only in-frame clonotypes and omits some of them. The table shows about 24,000 clones, with 70% to 90% occurring only once. Sequencing was performed on PBMCs, taken just over 450 days after intestinal transplant. Receptor source: a human patient who received an intestinal transplant, so some T cells may come from the graft donor.

The gene calls are TRBV28 and TRBJ2-7; 10 bases map to TRBD2. CDR1 and CDR2 from the germline V gene are MDHEN and SYDVKM. The CDR3 is made up of 16 amino acids. V was pared by 3 bases and J by 0 bases, with 5 bases of the junction left unmatched. The CDR3 sequence: CASSFGTSASSYEQYF. The DNA of the CDR3 is TGTGCCAGCAGTTTCGGGACTAGCGCTTCCTCCTACGAGCAGTACTTC.

The CDR3 sequence: CASSLVRGFGMEKLFF. The CDR3 nucleotides are TGTGCCAGCAGCTTAGTGCGAGGGTTCGGAATGGAAAAACTGTTTTTT. This chain joins TRBV7-9 and TRBJ1-4, with D uncertain. Trimming shortened V by 1 base and J by 8 bases, and 17 bases separated the two germline ends. Germline CDR1 and CDR2: SEHNR and FQNEAQ (reference sequence). This CDR3 has 16 residues.

This chain connects TRBV19 to TRBJ2-5; 10 bases are a match to TRBD1. The CDR3 consists of 13 residues. V lost 8 bases, J lost 5 bases, and 5 bases stayed unmatched. The germline V gene encodes CDR1 LNHDA and CDR2 SQIVND (reference sequence). The CDR3: CASAGQGLETQYF. CDR3 coding DNA: TGTGCCAGTGCGGGACAGGGGTTGGAGACCCAGTACTTC.

The chain recombines TRBV30 with TRBJ1-3; 8 nucleotides match TRBD1. The CDR3 loop spans 13 amino acids. The germline V gene has CDR1 GTSNPN and CDR2 SVGIG (reference sequence). V lost 7 bases and J lost 8; bases outside the gene matches: 10. This chain's CDR3 is CASSGTGSHTIYF. CDR3 DNA sequence: TGTGCCTCCTCGGGGACAGGATCCCACACCATATATTTT. The variable domain in full, completed from reference TRBV30 and TRBJ1-3, reads SQTIHQWPATLVQPVGSPLSLECTVEGTSNPNLYWYRQAAGRGLQLLFYSVGIGQISSEVPQNLSASRPQDRQFILSSKKLLLSDSGFYLCASSGTGSHTIYFGEGSWLTVV.

The rearrangement joins TRBV4-2 to TRBJ2-3, with 9 bases matching TRBD2. This CDR3 region has 19 residues. V dropped 0 bases and J dropped 3; count of bases not matched to a gene: 13. Germline assignment: CDR1 LGHNA and CDR2 YNFKEQ. The CDR3 region is CASSQEKRGRAVGTDTQYF. CDR3 sequence (DNA): TGTGCCAGCAGCCAAGAGAAGCGCGGGAGGGCCGTTGGAACAGATACGCAGTATTTT.

This clone was observed a handful of times. The chain carries TRBV6-1 and TRBJ2-7, with D possibly called TRBD1 or TRBD2 (6 bases each). V lost 5 bases and J 3 bases, leaving 11 bases between the germline ends. The CDR3 contains 13 residues. Germline lookup yields CDR1 MNHNS and CDR2 SASEGT. CDR3 region: CASSLGGHYEQYF. DNA of the CDR3: TGTGCCAGCAGTCTGGGGGGCCACTACGAGCAGTACTTC.

CDR3 coding DNA: TGCAGTGCCCAGAGAAACACTGAAGCTTTCTTT. Translating it yields CSAQRNTEAFF. This chain connects TRBV20-1 to TRBJ1-1; D remains ambiguous. CDR3 length: 11 residues. CDR1 is DFQATT and CDR2 is SNEGSKA in the germline V gene (reference sequence). V lost 6 bases, J lost 2 bases, and 7 bases lay in between.

This clone was seen a single time. The chain has TRBV6-5 and TRBJ2-1, with D possibly being TRBD2 (6 bases). CDR3 length: 16 amino acids. The ends were cut back, 1 base at V and 0 bases at J, with 10 bases in the middle. Germline V gene lookup returns CDR1 MNHEY and CDR2 SVGAGI. CDR3 loop: CASSYLAVSSYNEQFF. CDR3 bases: TGTGCCAGCAGTTACTTAGCGGTAAGCTCCTACAATGAGCAGTTCTTC.

This clone was counted once. The V call is TRBV7-6, the J call TRBJ1-5; 9 bases match TRBD1. This CDR3 contains 18 residues. CDR1 is SGHVS and CDR2 is FNYEAQ in the germline V gene. Losses at the gene ends were 5 bases for V and 0 bases for J; bases not matched to a gene: 11. CDR3: CASSPPGQGRHSNQPQHF. The CDR3 DNA is TGTGCCAGCAGCCCCCCCGGACAGGGGAGGCATAGCAATCAGCCCCAGCATTTT.